This T cell receptor beta chain emerged from a study of shared clonotypes between healthy human individuals. Concerning this clone: Its cognate antigen is unknown.

Libraries were prepared by immunoSEQ multiplex PCR; TCRdb keeps only in-frame clonotypes and omits some of them. The data show approximately 940,000 clones, around three quarters seen once. V lost 5 bases and J lost 3, with 8 bases in between. CDR1 is KGHSH, CDR2 LQKENI, per germline. The length of the CDR3 is 13 residues. General study results and limits: Generally, estimated richness proved larger in naive subsets than it did in memory subsets. Sampling was confined to blood; repertoires within tissues likely differ.

Nashville, Tennessee was home to all donors, who were Caucasian adults. CD45RA+ naive and CD45RA-negative memory subsets were separated from CD4+ cells. Sample: memory CD4+ T cells sorted from blood. Regarding subset: CD45RA-negative fraction. This chain links TRBV18 with TRBJ1-5; no clear D gene. This receptor was identified in a man aged 18 to 29 in good health. Written as DNA, the CDR3 is TGTGCCAGCTCATCAGCCTACAATCAGCCCCAGCATTTT. Encoded protein: CASSSAYNQPQHF.